These 19 T cell receptor beta chains were all obtained from the same sample, sequenced in a study of T-cell reconstitution after alpha-beta-depleted transplantation in children. Unique molecular identifiers were incorporated during preparation of the TCRbeta library. MiXCR was run by TCRdb on the PCR reads, yielding one entry per CDR3 protein. This table holds 750,000 to 950,000 distinct CDR3 sequences, 15% to 20% found once. Sequenced here: PBMCs, mostly from graft donor cells, sampled 360 days after TCRalphabeta/CD19-depleted stem cell transplant. The source is a male patient aged 10 to 17 who had a stem cell transplant for acute lymphoblastic leukemia, so the T cells may come from the graft donor.

In this sample, this clonotype turned up a few times. The rearrangement links TRBV20-1 to TRBJ2-1, with TRBD2 identical over 11 bases. The junction had 16 bases not matched to a gene; V was cut back by 3 bases and J by 9 bases. The CDR3 has 17 residues. Germline lookup yields CDR1 DFQATT and CDR2 SNEGSKA (reference sequence). This CDR3 reads CSASTPIGLAGGGEQFF. CDR3 DNA sequence: TGCAGTGCTAGCACTCCAATCGGGCTAGCGGGAGGTGGTGAGCAGTTCTTC.

This chain links TRBV11-2 with TRBJ2-7; 7 bases line up with TRBD1. CDR3 size: 14 residues. After removal of 4 bases from V and 6 bases from J, the junction contained 9 bases not matched to a gene. Germline V CDR1 and CDR2: SGHAT, FQNNGV. CDR3 sequence: CASSYIDRVSEQYF. Written as DNA, the CDR3 is TGTGCCAGCAGCTACATCGACAGGGTGAGCGAGCAGTACTTC.

This clonotype has only a few counts. The chain links TRBV12-3 or TRBV12-4 to TRBJ2-5; D is undetermined. The CDR3 consists of 14 residues. The germline V and J ends were trimmed by 3 bases and 6 bases, with 14 bases remaining between them. For the CDR3, the DNA is TGTGCCAGCAGTTTGAACTACCCCCTTCAGACCCAGTACTTC. As protein: CASSLNYPLQTQYF.

In its sample, this clonotype was seen many times. This chain joins TRBV29-1 and TRBJ1-1; maybe TRBD1 (6 bases). Germline CDR1 SQVTM, CDR2 ANQGSEA. The CDR3 loop spans 13 amino acids. Trimming shortened V by 0 bases and J by 9 bases, and 14 bases separated the two germline ends. The CDR3 DNA reads as TGCAGCGTTGAAGATCTTGATTGGGGGCAAGCTTTCTTT. This encodes CSVEDLDWGQAFF.

This clonotype came up many times. CDR3 coding DNA: TGTGCCAGCAGCTTTATGGGGACTAGCCCCACAGATACGCAGTATTTT. Translated: CASSFMGTSPTDTQYF. The V and J genes are TRBV7-8 and TRBJ2-3; 9 nucleotides agree with TRBD2. The CDR3 runs 16 residues. V lost 3 bases to trimming and J lost 2 bases; unmatched junction nucleotides: 6. Germline CDR1 is SGHVS and CDR2 is FQNEAQ.

The V and J genes are TRBV2 and TRBJ2-5; D is unresolved. This CDR3 comprises 15 residues. The germline CDR1 and CDR2 sequences are SNHLY and FYNNEI. Trimming left V 2 bases short and J 6 bases short, with 16 bases between. Here the CDR3 DNA reads TGTGCCAGCAGTGAATGGCGGCAGGTGGGCCAGACCCAGTACTTC. Protein: CASSEWRQVGQTQYF.

The chain recombines TRBV3-1 with TRBJ1-4; possibly TRBD1 for D (5 bases). Germline assignment: CDR1 LGHDT and CDR2 YNNKEL (reference sequence). The CDR3 totals 16 residues. Trimming stripped 0 bases from V and 6 bases from J, with 14 bases between. The CDR3 region is CASSQDLGGTYEKLFF. The CDR3, as DNA: TGTGCCAGCAGCCAAGATCTGGGTGGGACTTATGAAAAACTGTTTTTT.

The sample holds many counts of this clonotype. V usage is TRBV7-9 and J usage is TRBJ2-3, with D perhaps matching TRBD2 (5 bases). The CDR3 runs to 14 residues. Per germline, CDR1 SEHNR and CDR2 FQNEAQ (reference sequence). The V end was cut by 5 bases, the J end by 1 base, with 10 bases between. The CDR3 DNA reads TGTGCCAGCAGCACGGGGTTGGGCACAGATACGCAGTATTTT. It specifies CASSTGLGTDTQYF.

This chain connects TRBV12-3 or TRBV12-4 to TRBJ2-1; 9 nucleotides line up with TRBD2. The CDR3 is made up of 15 amino acids. V was clipped by 5 bases and J by 5 bases; unmatched bases: 7. CDR3 sequence reads: CASSLSGSFNNEQFF. The CDR3 DNA follows: TGTGCCAGCAGTCTTAGCGGGAGTTTCAACAATGAGCAGTTCTTC.

The V gene is TRBV5-4, the J gene TRBJ1-2, with TRBD1 matching 10 bases. Germline values: CDR1 SGHNT, CDR2 YYREEE (reference sequence). The V gene end was trimmed by 4 bases and the J gene end by 6 bases; junction bases not matched to a gene: 6. The CDR3 runs 14 residues. CDR3: CASSVGQGHNGYTF. CDR3 coding DNA: TGTGCCAGCAGCGTGGGACAGGGGCACAATGGCTACACCTTC.

Only a few counts were recorded for this clonotype. The chain combines TRBV27 with TRBJ1-2, with 11 positions matching TRBD1. Germline assignment: CDR1 MNHEY and CDR2 SMNVEV (reference sequence). The CDR3 covers 14 residues. Germline trimming cut 4 bases from V and 11 bases from J; bases unmatched to any gene: 9. The CDR3 region has the DNA TGTGCCAGCAGTTATGGACAGGGGGCGAGCTTGTACACCTTC. It is translated as CASSYGQGASLYTF.

At least ten counts were recorded for this clonotype. The chain is built from TRBV12-3 or TRBV12-4 and TRBJ1-4, with 10 bases that match TRBD1. The V segment lost 6 bases and the J segment 8 bases; nucleotides outside the gene matches: 12. The CDR3 length is 16 residues. CDR3 in amino acids: CASRAGPGTGDEKLFF. CDR3 DNA: TGTGCCAGCAGGGCCGGGCCCGGGACAGGGGACGAAAAACTGTTTTTT.

In this sample, this clonotype turned up many times. The chain recombines TRBV7-7 with TRBJ2-7, with 11 bases identical to TRBD2. V shed 5 bases, J shed 2 bases, and the junction held 11 bases outside the gene matches. The germline CDR1 and CDR2 sequences are SSHAT and FNYEAQ (reference sequence). The CDR3 runs 17 residues. CDR3 coding DNA: TGTGCCAGCAGCCAGGGACTAGCGGAGTCCCCACCCTACGAGCAGTACTTC. Encoded protein: CASSQGLAESPPYEQYF.

The V gene is TRBV18, the J gene TRBJ2-5; D gene uncertain. The V end was cut by 1 base, the J end by 0 bases, with 3 bases between. From germline, CDR1 is KGHSH and CDR2 LQKENI. This CDR3 contains 13 residues. This CDR3 reads CASSPHHQETQYF. CDR3 sequence (DNA): TGTGCCAGCTCACCACACCACCAAGAGACCCAGTACTTC.

The J gene is TRBJ2-7, the V gene TRBV11-2; 14 nucleotides match TRBD2. This CDR3 spans 16 amino acids. Germline CDR1 is SGHAT and CDR2 is FQNNGV. The junction had 10 bases not matched to a gene; V was cut back by 11 bases and J by 1 base. The DNA of the CDR3 is TGTGCCGTGTACGGGACTAGCGGGAGCGGGTCCTACGAGCAGTACTTC. This translates into CAVYGTSGSGSYEQYF.

V is TRBV5-5 and J is TRBJ2-7; maybe TRBD2 (5 bases). Germline V gene lookup returns CDR1 SGHKS and CDR2 YYEKEE (reference sequence). The CDR3 has 16 amino acids. V dropped 0 bases and J dropped 0 bases, with 13 bases sitting between them. The CDR3 region is CASSLVGESSSYEQYF. In DNA, the CDR3 is TGTGCCAGCAGCTTGGTCGGGGAGAGCTCCTCCTACGAGCAGTACTTC.

The sample holds a few counts of this clonotype. V gene TRBV27 combines with J gene TRBJ2-3, with 9 bases identical to TRBD1. With V trimmed by 5 bases and J by 2 bases, 5 bases remained unmatched. The CDR3 length is 15 residues. In germline, CDR1 is MNHEY, CDR2 SMNVEV (reference sequence). The DNA of the CDR3 is TGTGCCAGCAGTCCGGACAGGGGTTTCACAGATACGCAGTATTTT. It specifies CASSPDRGFTDTQYF.

This clonotype turned up a few times. The chain joins TRBV29-1 to TRBJ2-7, with 7 bases fitting TRBD2. This CDR3 spans 15 amino acids. Germline values: CDR1 SQVTM, CDR2 ANQGSEA. The V and J ends lost 7 bases and 1 base, in that order; junction bases with no gene match: 13. The CDR3 coding sequence is TGCAGCGCCTGTAAGTGTAGCGGGTCGTCCTACGAGCAGTACTTC. This translates into CSACKCSGSSYEQYF.

This clonotype appeared many times. The CDR3 spells CATSDYRNEQFF. The CDR3 coding sequence is TGTGCCACCAGTGATTACAGGAATGAGCAGTTCTTC. V is TRBV24-1 and J is TRBJ2-1, with D perhaps TRBD1 (5 bases). The V end lost 2 bases, the J end lost 7 bases, and 5 bases lay between the germline ends. Germline CDR1 is KGHDR and CDR2 is SFDVKD. The length of the CDR3 is 12 residues.